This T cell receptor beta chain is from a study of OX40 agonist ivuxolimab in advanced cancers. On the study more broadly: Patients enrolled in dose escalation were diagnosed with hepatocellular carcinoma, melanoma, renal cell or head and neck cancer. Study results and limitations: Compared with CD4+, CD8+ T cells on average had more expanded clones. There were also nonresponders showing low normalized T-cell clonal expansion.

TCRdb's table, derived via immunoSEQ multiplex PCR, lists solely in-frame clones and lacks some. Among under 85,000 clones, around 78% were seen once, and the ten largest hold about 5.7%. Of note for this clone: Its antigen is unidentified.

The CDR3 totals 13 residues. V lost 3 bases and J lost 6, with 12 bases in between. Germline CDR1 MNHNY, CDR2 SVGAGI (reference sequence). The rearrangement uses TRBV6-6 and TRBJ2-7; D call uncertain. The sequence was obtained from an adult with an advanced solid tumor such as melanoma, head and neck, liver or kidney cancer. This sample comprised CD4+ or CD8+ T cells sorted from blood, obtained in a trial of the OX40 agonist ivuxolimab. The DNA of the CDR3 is TGTGCCAGCAGTTATGGGTCCTGGGGCGAGCAGTACTTC. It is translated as CASSYGSWGEQYF.